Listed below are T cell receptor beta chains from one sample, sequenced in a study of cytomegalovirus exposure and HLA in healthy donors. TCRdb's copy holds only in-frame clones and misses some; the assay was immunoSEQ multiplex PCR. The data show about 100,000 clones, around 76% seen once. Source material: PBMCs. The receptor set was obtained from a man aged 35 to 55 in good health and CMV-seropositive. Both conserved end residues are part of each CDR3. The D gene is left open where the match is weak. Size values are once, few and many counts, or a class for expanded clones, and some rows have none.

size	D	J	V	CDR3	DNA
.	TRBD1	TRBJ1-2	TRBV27	CASSLKGQGALGYTF	TGTGCCAGCAGTTTAAAGGGGCAGGGGGCTTTAGGCTACACCTTC
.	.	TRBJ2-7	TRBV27	CASSQTPGTTIYEQYF	TGTGCCAGCAGCCAAACACCCGGGACAACGATCTACGAGCAGTACTTC
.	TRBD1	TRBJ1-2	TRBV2	CASSEGTGVAYGYTF	TGTGCCAGCAGTGAGGGGACAGGGGTTGCCTATGGCTACACCTTC
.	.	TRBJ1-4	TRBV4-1	CASSQVTGQNEKRFF	TGCGCCAGCAGCCAAGTCACAGGGCAAAATGAAAAACGGTTTTTT
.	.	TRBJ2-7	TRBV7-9	CASRGLRDTAYEQYF	TGTGCCAGCAGAGGCCTCCGGGACACAGCCTACGAGCAGTACTTC
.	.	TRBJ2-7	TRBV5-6	CASSLDRRTSYEQYF	TGTGCCAGCAGCTTGGACAGGAGAACCTCCTACGAGCAGTACTTC
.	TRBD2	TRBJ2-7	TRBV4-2	CASSPEGTITYEQYF	TGTGCCAGCAGCCCCGAGGGGACTATCACCTACGAGCAGTACTTC
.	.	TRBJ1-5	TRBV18	CASSLNSNQPQHF	TGTGCCAGCTCACTTAATAGCAATCAGCCCCAGCATTTT
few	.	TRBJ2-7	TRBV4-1	CASSVTTSYEQYF	TGCGCCAGCAGCGTGACTACTTCCTACGAGCAGTACTTC
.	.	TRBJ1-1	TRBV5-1	CASSPTQGNTEAFF	TGCGCCAGCAGCCCTACACAGGGTAACACTGAAGCTTTCTTT
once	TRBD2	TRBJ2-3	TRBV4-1	CASSQDERGGLYTQYF	TGCGCCAGCAGCCAAGATGAGCGGGGGGGCTTATATACGCAGTATTTT
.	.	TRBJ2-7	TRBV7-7	CASSQHAGPYEQYF	TGTGCTAGCAGCCAGCACGCAGGGCCCTACGAGCAGTACTTC
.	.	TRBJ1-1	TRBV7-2	CASSLAKGLGTEAFF	TGTGCCAGCAGCTTAGCGAAGGGGTTGGGCACTGAAGCTTTCTTT
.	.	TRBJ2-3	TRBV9	CASSVEGTGGDTQYF	TGTGCCAGCAGCGTCGAGGGGACCGGGGGAGATACGCAGTATTTT
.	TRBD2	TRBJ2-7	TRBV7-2	CASSRLAGQSSYEQYF	TGTGCCAGCAGCAGATTAGCGGGGCAGAGCTCCTACGAGCAGTACTTC
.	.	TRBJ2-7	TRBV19	CASSIGRGYEQYF	TGTGCCAGTAGTATAGGGCGGGGTTACGAGCAGTACTTC
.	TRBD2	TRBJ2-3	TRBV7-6	CASSSRLAGYLDTQYF	TGTGCCAGCAGCTCTAGACTAGCGGGGTATCTAGATACGCAGTATTTT
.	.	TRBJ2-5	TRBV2	CASSRDNFGQETQYF	TGTGCCAGCTCCCGGGATAACTTCGGTCAAGAGACCCAGTACTTC
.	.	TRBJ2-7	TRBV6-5	CASSYSEGLGNYEQYF	TGTGCCAGCAGTTACTCGGAGGGCCTTGGCAACTACGAGCAGTACTTC
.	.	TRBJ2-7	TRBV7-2	CASSPGQGPREQYF	TGTGCCAGCAGCCCCGGACAAGGCCCCAGGGAGCAGTACTTC
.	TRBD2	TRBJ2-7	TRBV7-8	CASSLGGLGPYEQYF	TGTGCCAGCAGCCTAGGGGGACTAGGGCCCTACGAGCAGTACTTC
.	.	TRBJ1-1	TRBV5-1	CASSLGPRADTEAFF	TGCGCCAGCAGCCTGGGTCCCAGGGCGGACACTGAAGCTTTCTTT
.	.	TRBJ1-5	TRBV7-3	CASSFRQVSNQPQHF	TGTGCCAGCAGCTTTAGACAAGTCAGCAATCAGCCCCAGCATTTT
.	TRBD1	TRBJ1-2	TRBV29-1	CSVETGVYYGYTF	TGCAGCGTCGAGACAGGGGTTTACTATGGCTACACCTTC
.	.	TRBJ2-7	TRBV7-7	CASSLGPTGLNEQYF	TGTGCTAGCAGCTTGGGGCCCACAGGGTTGAACGAGCAGTACTTC
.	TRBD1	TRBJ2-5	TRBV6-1	CASSDGQGALQETQYF	TGTGCCAGCAGTGACGGACAGGGGGCCTTACAAGAGACCCAGTACTTC
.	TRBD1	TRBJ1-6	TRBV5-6	CASSRGQGNSPLHF	TGTGCCAGCTCCAGGGGACAGGGAAATTCACCCCTCCACTTT
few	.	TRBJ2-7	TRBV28	CASSLTGDEQYF	TGTGCCAGCAGTTTGACAGGAGACGAGCAGTACTTC
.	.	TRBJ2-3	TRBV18	CASSLAGSTDTQYF	TGTGCCAGCTCACTCGCGGGGAGCACAGATACGCAGTATTTT